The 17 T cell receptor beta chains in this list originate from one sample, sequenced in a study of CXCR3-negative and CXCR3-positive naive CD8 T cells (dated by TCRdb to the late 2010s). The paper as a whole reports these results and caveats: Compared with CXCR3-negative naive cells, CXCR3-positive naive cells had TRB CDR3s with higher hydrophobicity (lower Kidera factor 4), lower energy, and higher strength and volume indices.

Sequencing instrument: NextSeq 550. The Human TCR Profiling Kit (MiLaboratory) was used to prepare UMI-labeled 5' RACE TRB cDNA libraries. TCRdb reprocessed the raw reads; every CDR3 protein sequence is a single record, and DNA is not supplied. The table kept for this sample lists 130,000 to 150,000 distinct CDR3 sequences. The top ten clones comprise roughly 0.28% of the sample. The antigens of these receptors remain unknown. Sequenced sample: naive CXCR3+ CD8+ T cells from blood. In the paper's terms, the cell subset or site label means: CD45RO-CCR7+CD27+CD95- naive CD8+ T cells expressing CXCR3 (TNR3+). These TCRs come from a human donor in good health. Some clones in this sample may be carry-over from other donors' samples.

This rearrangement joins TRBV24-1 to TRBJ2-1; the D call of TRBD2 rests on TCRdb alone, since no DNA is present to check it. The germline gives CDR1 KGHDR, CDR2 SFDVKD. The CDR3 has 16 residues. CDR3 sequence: CATMSSGGVPYNEQFF.

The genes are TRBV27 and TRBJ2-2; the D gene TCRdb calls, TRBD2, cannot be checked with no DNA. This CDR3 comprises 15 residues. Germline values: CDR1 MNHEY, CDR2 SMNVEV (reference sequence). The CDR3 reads CASSLQSGFTGELFF.

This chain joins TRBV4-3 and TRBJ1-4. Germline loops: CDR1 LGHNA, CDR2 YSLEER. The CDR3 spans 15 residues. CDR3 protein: CASSQEWQFNEKLFF.

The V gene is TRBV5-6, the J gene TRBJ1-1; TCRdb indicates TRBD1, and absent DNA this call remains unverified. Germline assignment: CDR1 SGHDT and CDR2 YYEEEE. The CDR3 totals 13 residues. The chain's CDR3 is CASSLRTDTEAFF.

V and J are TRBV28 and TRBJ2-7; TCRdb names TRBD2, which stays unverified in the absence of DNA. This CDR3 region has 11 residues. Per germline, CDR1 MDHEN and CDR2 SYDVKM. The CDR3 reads CASSFLVEQYF.

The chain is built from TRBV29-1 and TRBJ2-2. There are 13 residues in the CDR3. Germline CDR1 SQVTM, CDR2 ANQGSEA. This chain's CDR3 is CSVLAANTGELFF.

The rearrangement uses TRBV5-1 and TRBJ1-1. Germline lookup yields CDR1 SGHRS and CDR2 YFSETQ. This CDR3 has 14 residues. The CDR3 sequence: CASSLGPMNTEAFF. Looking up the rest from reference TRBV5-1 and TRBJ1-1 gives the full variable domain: KAGVTQTPRYLIKTRGQQVTLSCSPISGHRSVSWYQQTPGQGLQFLFEYFSETQRNKGNFPGRFSGRQFSNSRSEMNVSTLELGDSALYLCASSLGPMNTEAFFGQGTRLTVV.

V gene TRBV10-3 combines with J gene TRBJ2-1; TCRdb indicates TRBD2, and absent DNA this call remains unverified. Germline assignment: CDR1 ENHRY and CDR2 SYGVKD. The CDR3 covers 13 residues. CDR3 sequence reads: CAIGVAEYNEQFF.

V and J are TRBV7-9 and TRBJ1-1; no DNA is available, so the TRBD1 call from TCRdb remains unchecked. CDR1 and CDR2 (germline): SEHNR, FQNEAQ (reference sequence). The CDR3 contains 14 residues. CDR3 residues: CASSLSTGGTEAFF.

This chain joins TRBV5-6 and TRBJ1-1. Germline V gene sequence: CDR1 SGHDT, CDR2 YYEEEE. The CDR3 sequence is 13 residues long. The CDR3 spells CASSLYGHTEAFF.

The chain's CDR3 is CSARETGTSGRNEQYF. V and J are TRBV20-1 and TRBJ2-7; TCRdb calls TRBD2, which cannot be checked without DNA. Germline values: CDR1 DFQATT, CDR2 SNEGSKA (reference sequence). The CDR3 is 16 amino acids.

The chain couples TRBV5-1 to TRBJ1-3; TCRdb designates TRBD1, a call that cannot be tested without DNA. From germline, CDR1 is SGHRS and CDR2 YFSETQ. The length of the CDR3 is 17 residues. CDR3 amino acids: CASSFGQGSYLGNTIYF.

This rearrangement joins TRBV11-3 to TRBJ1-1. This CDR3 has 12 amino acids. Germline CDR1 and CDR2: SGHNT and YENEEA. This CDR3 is CASSPRSTEAFF.

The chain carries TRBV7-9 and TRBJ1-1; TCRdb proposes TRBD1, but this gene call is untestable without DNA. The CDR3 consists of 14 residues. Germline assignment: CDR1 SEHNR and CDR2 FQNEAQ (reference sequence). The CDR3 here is CASSERQGGTEAFF.

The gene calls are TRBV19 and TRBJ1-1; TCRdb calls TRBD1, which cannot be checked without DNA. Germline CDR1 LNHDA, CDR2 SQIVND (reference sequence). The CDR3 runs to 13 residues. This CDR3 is CASSDGGSTEAFF. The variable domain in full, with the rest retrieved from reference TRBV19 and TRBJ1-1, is DGGITQSPKYLFRKEGQNVTLSCEQNLNHDAMYWYRQDPGQGLRLIYYSQIVNDFQKGDIAEGYSVSREKKESFPLTVTSAQKNPTAFYLCASSDGGSTEAFFGQGTRLTVV.

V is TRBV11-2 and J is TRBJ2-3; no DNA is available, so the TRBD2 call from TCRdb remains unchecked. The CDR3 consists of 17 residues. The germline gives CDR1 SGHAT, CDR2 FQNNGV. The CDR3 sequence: CASSLDFLAISTDTQYF.

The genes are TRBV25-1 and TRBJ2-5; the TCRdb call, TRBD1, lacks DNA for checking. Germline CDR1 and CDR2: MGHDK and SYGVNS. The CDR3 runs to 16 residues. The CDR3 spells CASSELWESSLETQYF.